The 15 T cell receptor beta chains below were found in one sample sequenced in a study of post-analysis software for immune sequencing data. For these TCRs, the target antigens are not known. General observations from the study: Relative to controls, patients had 4 or 5 TRBV segments at higher frequency, with TRBV5-6, TRBV5-1 and TRBV20-1 among these.

cDNA libraries for TCR beta contained unique molecular identifiers. TCRdb itself ran the PCR reads through MiXCR, one entry per CDR3 protein. The table records fewer than 850,000 distinct CDR3 sequences, approximately 30% of them present only once. Sequenced input: blood. These receptors all stem from a girl aged 10-17 years with multiple sclerosis.

The gene calls are TRBV6-2 or TRBV6-3 and TRBJ2-1; 7 bases align to TRBD1. The CDR3 extends over 15 amino acids. Trimming removed 2 bases from V and 4 bases from J; junction bases left unmatched: 5. Germline assignment: CDR1 MNHEY and CDR2 SVGEGT. The DNA of the CDR3 is TGTGCCAGCAGTTACGGGACAGCCCTTTACAATGAGCAGTTCTTC. Translated: CASSYGTALYNEQFF.

The V and J genes are TRBV9 and TRBJ1-2; TRBD1 matches at 9 bases. The junction had 6 bases not matched to a gene; V was cut back by 4 bases and J by 8 bases. The length of the CDR3 is 13 residues. Looked up from germline, CDR1 is SGDLS and CDR2 is YYNGEE. CDR3 in amino acids: CASSLGTGKGYTF. CDR3 nucleotides: TGTGCCAGCAGCCTAGGGACAGGGAAAGGCTACACCTTC.

This clonotype was detected only a few times. The gene calls are TRBV27 and TRBJ2-3, with TRBD1 matching over 8 bases. Germline loops: CDR1 MNHEY, CDR2 SMNVEV (reference sequence). J gave up 4 bases and V 8 bases, and 5 bases lay outside the gene matches. This CDR3 is built from 13 residues. The chain's CDR3 is CASSQGAADTQYF. The CDR3, as DNA: TGTGCCAGCTCTCAGGGGGCCGCAGATACGCAGTATTTT.

This clonotype was detected a few times. The rearrangement links TRBV3-1 to TRBJ1-1; D remains ambiguous. Looked up from germline, CDR1 is LGHDT and CDR2 is YNNKEL (reference sequence). CDR3 length equals 14 residues. V lost 0 bases and J 0 bases, leaving 5 bases between the germline ends. The CDR3: CASSQDLVNTEAFF. Here the CDR3 DNA reads TGTGCCAGCAGCCAAGATTTGGTGAACACTGAAGCTTTCTTT. Supplemented by reference TRBV3-1 and TRBJ1-1, the full variable domain reads DTAVSQTPKYLVTQMGNDKSIKCEQNLGHDTMYWYKQDSKKFLKIMFSYNNKELIINETVPNRFSPKSPDKAHLNLHINSLELGDSAVYFCASSQDLVNTEAFFGQGTRLTVV.

The chain employs TRBV10-3 and TRBJ1-1; TRBD1 matches at 7 bases. Trimming at V came to 4 bases and at J to 2 bases, leaving 7 bases not matched to a gene. CDR1 and CDR2 (germline): ENHRY, SYGVKD. The CDR3 sequence is 15 residues long. The chain's CDR3 is CAISGMTGINTEAFF. In DNA form, the CDR3 reads TGTGCCATCAGTGGAATGACAGGGATAAACACTGAAGCTTTCTTT.

This chain connects TRBV7-2 to TRBJ2-1, with 7 bases identical to TRBD2. J lost 2 bases, V lost 5 bases, and 15 bases had no gene match. Germline-derived CDR1 and CDR2 are SGHTA and FQGNSA. The CDR3 length is 18 residues. The CDR3 here is CASSRQPSGVTTYNEQFF. CDR3 coding DNA: TGTGCCAGCAGCCGCCAGCCTAGCGGCGTCACCACCTACAATGAGCAGTTCTTC.

V and J are TRBV18 and TRBJ2-7; no clear D. Between the trimmed V and J ends, which lost 2 bases and 1 base, there was a span of 9 bases. This CDR3 has 14 amino acids. In germline, CDR1 is KGHSH, CDR2 LQKENI. As DNA, the CDR3 is TGTGCCAGCTCACCAGATTACGGTTCCTACGAGCAGTACTTC. This codes for CASSPDYGSYEQYF.

The chain carries TRBV20-1 and TRBJ2-5; TRBD2 agrees at 14 bases. After removal of 6 bases from V and 5 bases from J, the junction contained 8 bases not matched to a gene. The CDR3 covers 15 residues. CDR1 DFQATT and CDR2 SNEGSKA come from the germline V gene (reference sequence). The CDR3: CSATGLAGAWETQYF. The CDR3 DNA is TGCAGTGCAACGGGACTAGCGGGAGCGTGGGAGACCCAGTACTTC.

The rearrangement links TRBV9 to TRBJ1-2; no reliable D call. The V and J ends lost 0 bases and 6 bases respectively, with 15 bases between them. Germline values: CDR1 SGDLS, CDR2 YYNGEE. The length of the CDR3 is 15 residues. The CDR3 loop is CASSVGSWDGHGYTF. DNA for the CDR3: TGTGCCAGCAGCGTAGGTTCCTGGGATGGGCATGGCTACACCTTC.

In this sample, this clonotype turned up a few times. The V gene is TRBV4-1, the J gene TRBJ2-7; TRBD2 is a possible D gene (5 bases). V gave up 1 base and J gave up 7 bases, with 11 bases separating them. Germline V gene data show CDR1 as MGHRA and CDR2 as YSYEKL. The CDR3 is 13 residues long. The CDR3 sequence: CASSQGGGGEQYF. The CDR3 nucleotides read TGCGCCAGCAGCCAAGGCGGAGGTGGGGAGCAGTACTTC.

The chain couples TRBV5-1 to TRBJ2-5, with D tentatively TRBD2 (7 bases). V lost 4 bases and J lost 1, with 14 bases in between. The CDR3 runs to 15 residues. CDR1 is SGHRS and CDR2 is YFSETQ in the germline V gene. CDR3 in amino acids: CASSLRGAGQETQYF. CDR3 in DNA: TGCGCCAGCAGCCTACGGGGGGCTGGCCAAGAGACCCAGTACTTC.

This chain joins TRBV15 and TRBJ2-1; D possibly corresponds to TRBD1 (5 bases). Trimming left V 6 bases short and J 0 bases short, with 15 bases between. The CDR3 contains 16 residues. The germline CDR1 and CDR2 sequences are LNHNV and YYDKDF (reference sequence). The CDR3 coding sequence is TGTGCCACCAGGTTAGGGGCGCCGAGCTCCTACAATGAGCAGTTCTTC. This sequence encodes CATRLGAPSSYNEQFF.

This clonotype has only a few counts. The rearrangement joins TRBV5-6 to TRBJ2-3; D call uncertain. The CDR3 has 14 amino acids. Germline V gene data show CDR1 as SGHDT and CDR2 as YYEEEE. Deletions cut 6 bases from V and 2 bases from J, with 13 bases between. The CDR3 DNA sequence: TGTGCCAGCACCCAAGATATCCTCACAGATACGCAGTATTTT. Translating it yields CASTQDILTDTQYF. Variable domain in full (rest from reference TRBV5-6 and TRBJ2-3): DAGVTQSPTHLIKTRGQQVTLRCSPKSGHDTVSWYQQALGQGPQFIFQYYEEEERQRGNFPDRFSGHQFPNYSSELNVNALLLGDSALYLCASTQDILTDTQYFGPGTRLTVL.

The rearrangement uses TRBV6-6 and TRBJ2-3; TRBD2 agrees at 8 bases. The trim removed 8 bases at V and 5 bases at J, leaving 12 bases unmatched. The CDR3 loop spans 15 amino acids. Looked up from germline, CDR1 is MNHNY and CDR2 is SVGAGI (reference sequence). CDR3 protein: CASALGQREIDTQYF. In DNA, the CDR3 is TGTGCCAGCGCCCTGGGGCAGCGGGAGATAGATACGCAGTATTTT.

This sequence joins TRBV20-1 and TRBJ2-5, with no clear D. The CDR3 spans 15 residues. Germline assignment: CDR1 DFQATT and CDR2 SNEGSKA (reference sequence). The germline V and J ends were trimmed by 6 bases and 4 bases, with 21 bases remaining between them. CDR3 sequence reads: CSAAVWVPPRETQYF. CDR3 coding DNA: TGCAGTGCAGCCGTCTGGGTTCCCCCACGAGAGACCCAGTACTTC.